The rows below give T cell receptor beta chains drawn from one sample of a study of post-analysis software for immune sequencing data. One entry per CDR3 protein results from TCRdb running MiXCR on the PCR reads. The table records 380,000 or so distinct CDR3 sequences, about a third of them present only once. The sample consisted of blood. The receptors stem from a girl aged 10 to 17 with multiple sclerosis. The CDR3 runs from the conserved cysteine through the conserved F or W. Each record gives: clone size, V gene, D gene, CDR3 length, J gene, CDR3 protein, CDR3 DNA. D genes are given only for firm matches. Where a row states a size, it is once, few, many or the class of an expanded clone; other rows omit it.

clone size: few
V gene: TRBV27
D gene: .
CDR3 length: 15
J gene: TRBJ2-7
CDR3 protein: CASGIGTEFAYEQYF
CDR3 DNA: TGTGCCAGCGGTATAGGGACCGAGTTTGCCTACGAGCAGTACTTC

clone size: few
V gene: TRBV6-5
D gene: .
CDR3 length: 14
J gene: TRBJ1-1
CDR3 protein: CASKLVGQSAEAFF
CDR3 DNA: TGTGCCAGCAAACTGGTGGGTCAGAGCGCTGAAGCTTTCTTT

clone size: .
V gene: TRBV20-1
D gene: .
CDR3 length: 13
J gene: TRBJ2-3
CDR3 protein: CSALRVGTDTQYF
CDR3 DNA: TGCAGTGCTCTCCGAGTGGGCACAGATACGCAGTATTTT

clone size: .
V gene: TRBV4-1
D gene: .
CDR3 length: 14
J gene: TRBJ2-7
CDR3 protein: CASSLGTLEREQYF
CDR3 DNA: TGCGCCAGCAGCCTCGGGACACTCGAACGTGAGCAGTACTTC

clone size: few
V gene: TRBV18
D gene: .
CDR3 length: 16
J gene: TRBJ1-2
CDR3 protein: CASSPLDLSFRYGYTF
CDR3 DNA: TGTGCCAGCTCACCACTAGATTTATCATTTCGGTATGGCTACACCTTC

clone size: .
V gene: TRBV27
D gene: .
CDR3 length: 14
J gene: TRBJ1-2
CDR3 protein: CASSSSTDNYGYTF
CDR3 DNA: TGTGCCAGCAGTTCATCGACAGATAACTATGGCTACACCTTC

clone size: few
V gene: TRBV7-8
D gene: TRBD1
CDR3 length: 16
J gene: TRBJ2-3
CDR3 protein: CASSLQRQGSTDTQYF
CDR3 DNA: TGTGCCAGCAGCCTTCAGAGACAGGGGTCCACAGATACGCAGTATTTT

clone size: .
V gene: TRBV5-5
D gene: TRBD1
CDR3 length: 12
J gene: TRBJ1-2
CDR3 protein: CASRTGVIGYTF
CDR3 DNA: TGTGCCAGCAGGACAGGGGTAATTGGCTACACCTTC

clone size: .
V gene: TRBV10-3
D gene: .
CDR3 length: 16
J gene: TRBJ2-5
CDR3 protein: CAISESSPGASETQYF
CDR3 DNA: TGTGCCATCAGTGAGTCGAGCCCGGGTGCCTCTGAGACCCAGTACTTC

clone size: few
V gene: TRBV12-3/TRBV12-4
D gene: .
CDR3 length: 13
J gene: TRBJ2-1
CDR3 protein: CASSLGAHTRPFF
CDR3 DNA: TGTGCCAGCAGTTTAGGGGCCCACACGCGGCCGTTCTTC

clone size: few
V gene: TRBV5-1
D gene: .
CDR3 length: 17
J gene: TRBJ1-2
CDR3 protein: CASSLGDDSRVNYGYTF
CDR3 DNA: TGCGCCAGCAGCTTGGGGGACGACAGTAGGGTTAACTATGGCTACACCTTC

clone size: .
V gene: TRBV5-1
D gene: .
CDR3 length: 15
J gene: TRBJ1-2
CDR3 protein: CASRPLGTENYGYTF
CDR3 DNA: TGCGCCAGCAGACCACTGGGGACCGAAAACTATGGCTACACCTTC

clone size: few
V gene: TRBV5-5
D gene: .
CDR3 length: 15
J gene: TRBJ1-5
CDR3 protein: CASSLDWGDAQPQHF
CDR3 DNA: TGTGCCAGCAGCTTGGATTGGGGCGACGCTCAGCCCCAGCATTTT

clone size: .
V gene: TRBV12-3/TRBV12-4
D gene: TRBD2
CDR3 length: 16
J gene: TRBJ2-3
CDR3 protein: CASSRTSGGRTDAQYF
CDR3 DNA: TGTGCCAGCAGCCGGACTAGCGGGGGCCGCACAGATGCGCAGTATTTT

clone size: .
V gene: TRBV6-5
D gene: .
CDR3 length: 15
J gene: TRBJ1-6
CDR3 protein: CASSYSGRVASPLHF
CDR3 DNA: TGTGCCAGCAGTTACTCCGGCAGGGTGGCTTCACCCCTCCACTTT

clone size: .
V gene: TRBV5-1
D gene: .
CDR3 length: 14
J gene: TRBJ1-2
CDR3 protein: CASSPRWGTGGYTF
CDR3 DNA: TGCGCCAGCAGCCCCCGTTGGGGAACCGGTGGCTACACCTTC

clone size: few
V gene: TRBV9
D gene: TRBD2
CDR3 length: 19
J gene: TRBJ2-5
CDR3 protein: CASSVGSSGGRVYQETQYF
CDR3 DNA: TGTGCCAGCAGCGTAGGAAGTAGCGGGGGGCGGGTATACCAAGAGACCCAGTACTTC

clone size: .
V gene: TRBV12-3/TRBV12-4
D gene: TRBD1
CDR3 length: 17
J gene: TRBJ2-1
CDR3 protein: CASSRRDRGLKKDEQFF
CDR3 DNA: TGTGCCAGCAGTCGCCGGGACAGGGGATTGAAGAAGGATGAGCAGTTCTTC

clone size: many
V gene: TRBV7-2
D gene: .
CDR3 length: 15
J gene: TRBJ2-3
CDR3 protein: CASSLVGGRTDTQYF
CDR3 DNA: TGTGCCAGCAGCTTAGTTGGGGGTCGCACAGATACGCAGTATTTT

clone size: few
V gene: TRBV29-1
D gene: .
CDR3 length: 12
J gene: TRBJ1-2
CDR3 protein: CSGAASSYGYTF
CDR3 DNA: TGCAGCGGTGCCGCCAGTTCCTATGGCTACACCTTC

clone size: .
V gene: TRBV12-3/TRBV12-4
D gene: TRBD2
CDR3 length: 15
J gene: TRBJ2-5
CDR3 protein: CASSRGTSGAETQYF
CDR3 DNA: TGTGCCAGCAGTAGAGGGACTAGCGGGGCAGAGACCCAGTACTTC

clone size: .
V gene: TRBV5-1
D gene: .
CDR3 length: 13
J gene: TRBJ2-1
CDR3 protein: CASSLPSTNEQFF
CDR3 DNA: TGCGCCAGCAGCTTACCTAGTACCAATGAGCAGTTCTTC

clone size: once
V gene: TRBV12-3/TRBV12-4
D gene: .
CDR3 length: 13
J gene: TRBJ1-4
CDR3 protein: CAGGQLGGEKLFF
CDR3 DNA: TGTGCCGGCGGGCAGTTGGGGGGGGAAAAACTGTTTTTT

clone size: few
V gene: TRBV3-1
D gene: .
CDR3 length: 18
J gene: TRBJ1-2
CDR3 protein: CASSQEAPGRPRKRGYTF
CDR3 DNA: TGTGCCAGCAGCCAAGAGGCCCCCGGGAGACCTCGAAAAAGGGGCTACACCTTC

clone size: .
V gene: TRBV18
D gene: .
CDR3 length: 15
J gene: TRBJ2-5
CDR3 protein: CASSPRQTPQETQYF
CDR3 DNA: TGTGCCAGCTCACCACGACAAACCCCCCAAGAGACCCAGTACTTC

clone size: .
V gene: TRBV27
D gene: .
CDR3 length: 15
J gene: TRBJ1-1
CDR3 protein: CASSLSMSGRAEAFF
CDR3 DNA: TGTGCCAGCAGTTTATCGATGAGTGGGAGGGCTGAAGCTTTCTTT

clone size: few
V gene: TRBV6-1
D gene: .
CDR3 length: 14
J gene: TRBJ2-7
CDR3 protein: CASTRQLGVSEQYF
CDR3 DNA: TGTGCCAGCACCCGGCAGTTGGGGGTTAGCGAGCAGTACTTC

clone size: few
V gene: TRBV7-7
D gene: TRBD2
CDR3 length: 14
J gene: TRBJ2-3
CDR3 protein: CASSSGTTTDTQYF
CDR3 DNA: TGTGCTAGCAGCTCCGGGACTACCACAGATACGCAGTATTTT

clone size: few
V gene: TRBV3-1
D gene: TRBD1
CDR3 length: 14
J gene: TRBJ1-5
CDR3 protein: CASSPQGRDQPQHF
CDR3 DNA: TGTGCCAGCAGCCCACAGGGGAGGGATCAGCCCCAGCATTTT

clone size: .
V gene: TRBV20-1
D gene: .
CDR3 length: 12
J gene: TRBJ2-5
CDR3 protein: CSASTSQETQYF
CDR3 DNA: TGCAGTGCTTCGACTAGTCAAGAGACCCAGTACTTC

clone size: .
V gene: TRBV20-1
D gene: .
CDR3 length: 16
J gene: TRBJ2-3
CDR3 protein: CSALPGTRLHTDTQYF
CDR3 DNA: TGCAGTGCGCTTCCCGGGACACGGTTACACACAGATACGCAGTATTTT

clone size: few
V gene: TRBV27
D gene: TRBD1
CDR3 length: 15
J gene: TRBJ2-7
CDR3 protein: CASSPGTGRIYEQYF
CDR3 DNA: TGTGCCAGCAGCCCAGGGACAGGGAGAATCTACGAGCAGTACTTC

clone size: .
V gene: TRBV12-3/TRBV12-4
D gene: TRBD1
CDR3 length: 14
J gene: TRBJ1-2
CDR3 protein: CASSLNQGVDGYTF
CDR3 DNA: TGTGCCAGCAGTTTAAATCAGGGGGTGGATGGCTACACCTTC

clone size: .
V gene: TRBV6-6
D gene: .
CDR3 length: 15
J gene: TRBJ1-6
CDR3 protein: CASSYELQGRSPLHF
CDR3 DNA: TGTGCCAGCAGTTACGAACTACAGGGACGATCACCCCTCCACTTT

clone size: .
V gene: TRBV5-1
D gene: TRBD1
CDR3 length: 16
J gene: TRBJ2-3
CDR3 protein: CASNTTGTGASDTQYF
CDR3 DNA: TGCGCCAGCAATACCACCGGGACAGGGGCAAGTGATACGCAGTATTTT

clone size: once
V gene: TRBV20-1
D gene: TRBD2
CDR3 length: 14
J gene: TRBJ2-3
CDR3 protein: CSALAGGRADTQYF
CDR3 DNA: TGCAGTGCCTTAGCGGGGGGGCGGGCAGATACGCAGTATTTT

clone size: .
V gene: TRBV3-1
D gene: .
CDR3 length: 16
J gene: TRBJ1-1
CDR3 protein: CASSHGGLEKNTEAFF
CDR3 DNA: TGTGCCAGCAGCCACGGGGGGCTGGAGAAGAACACTGAAGCTTTCTTT

clone size: .
V gene: TRBV27
D gene: .
CDR3 length: 17
J gene: TRBJ1-6
CDR3 protein: CASSPIRGVGYNSPLHF
CDR3 DNA: TGTGCCAGCAGTCCGATTCGGGGCGTCGGTTATAATTCACCCCTCCACTTT

clone size: .
V gene: TRBV5-6
D gene: TRBD2
CDR3 length: 18
J gene: TRBJ2-7
CDR3 protein: CASSSMGLAGGPEAEQYF
CDR3 DNA: TGTGCCAGCAGCTCCATGGGACTAGCGGGGGGGCCGGAAGCCGAGCAGTACTTC

clone size: few
V gene: TRBV6-2/TRBV6-3
D gene: .
CDR3 length: 13
J gene: TRBJ1-5
CDR3 protein: CASGVGVNQPQHF
CDR3 DNA: TGTGCCAGCGGGGTGGGAGTCAATCAGCCCCAGCATTTT

clone size: .
V gene: TRBV28
D gene: TRBD1
CDR3 length: 16
J gene: TRBJ1-5
CDR3 protein: CASISGQGVGNQPQHF
CDR3 DNA: TGTGCCAGCATCTCGGGACAGGGTGTAGGCAATCAGCCCCAGCATTTT

clone size: few
V gene: TRBV12-3/TRBV12-4
D gene: .
CDR3 length: 15
J gene: TRBJ1-2
CDR3 protein: CASSFINRAPYGYTF
CDR3 DNA: TGTGCCAGCAGTTTCATTAACAGGGCCCCCTATGGCTACACCTTC

clone size: few
V gene: TRBV5-1
D gene: .
CDR3 length: 15
J gene: TRBJ1-2
CDR3 protein: CASSSAVGANYGYTF
CDR3 DNA: TGCGCCAGCAGCTCGGCCGTGGGGGCTAACTATGGCTACACCTTC

clone size: .
V gene: TRBV11-2
D gene: .
CDR3 length: 14
J gene: TRBJ1-6
CDR3 protein: CASSPAWVGGPLHF
CDR3 DNA: TGTGCCAGCAGTCCAGCATGGGTCGGAGGACCCCTCCACTTT

clone size: few
V gene: TRBV27
D gene: .
CDR3 length: 13
J gene: TRBJ2-3
CDR3 protein: CASSLLTGDTQYF
CDR3 DNA: TGTGCCAGCAGTTTGCTGACTGGAGATACGCAGTATTTT

clone size: .
V gene: TRBV6-5
D gene: TRBD1
CDR3 length: 14
J gene: TRBJ2-5
CDR3 protein: CASKLGTVQETQYF
CDR3 DNA: TGTGCCAGCAAATTGGGGACAGTTCAAGAGACCCAGTACTTC

clone size: .
V gene: TRBV29-1
D gene: TRBD1
CDR3 length: 15
J gene: TRBJ2-3
CDR3 protein: CSVGDRVWGTDTQYF
CDR3 DNA: TGCAGCGTCGGGGACAGGGTCTGGGGCACAGATACGCAGTATTTT

clone size: .
V gene: TRBV6-6
D gene: TRBD2
CDR3 length: 16
J gene: TRBJ2-7
CDR3 protein: CASSYSIAGGEDEQYF
CDR3 DNA: TGTGCCAGCAGTTACTCGATAGCGGGGGGGGAGGACGAGCAGTACTTC

clone size: few
V gene: TRBV6-6
D gene: .
CDR3 length: 14
J gene: TRBJ1-1
CDR3 protein: CASRPLGGGTEAFF
CDR3 DNA: TGTGCCAGCAGACCTCTTGGGGGAGGCACTGAAGCTTTCTTT

clone size: .
V gene: TRBV6-2/TRBV6-3
D gene: .
CDR3 length: 15
J gene: TRBJ1-1
CDR3 protein: CASSYSGRKNTEAFF
CDR3 DNA: TGTGCCAGCAGTTACTCAGGACGGAAGAACACTGAAGCTTTCTTT

clone size: .
V gene: TRBV6-6
D gene: TRBD1
CDR3 length: 15
J gene: TRBJ1-2
CDR3 protein: CASSHGGDSLYGYTF
CDR3 DNA: TGTGCCAGCAGCCACGGTGGGGACAGCCTCTATGGCTACACCTTC

clone size: .
V gene: TRBV2
D gene: .
CDR3 length: 16
J gene: TRBJ1-4
CDR3 protein: CASSGNGRGRDEKLFF
CDR3 DNA: TGTGCCAGCAGTGGGAATGGCAGGGGAAGGGATGAAAAACTGTTTTTT

clone size: .
V gene: TRBV14
D gene: .
CDR3 length: 16
J gene: TRBJ2-6
CDR3 protein: CASSHIQRPRANVLTF
CDR3 DNA: TGTGCCAGCAGCCACATCCAGCGTCCTAGGGCCAACGTCCTGACTTTC

clone size: .
V gene: TRBV6-2/TRBV6-3
D gene: .
CDR3 length: 16
J gene: TRBJ1-5
CDR3 protein: CASSSGRGGSNQPQHF
CDR3 DNA: TGTGCCAGCAGCTCCGGACGAGGAGGGAGCAATCAGCCCCAGCATTTT

clone size: .
V gene: TRBV29-1
D gene: .
CDR3 length: 15
J gene: TRBJ2-1
CDR3 protein: CSVVPQGGAENEQFF
CDR3 DNA: TGCAGCGTTGTACCCCAGGGGGGGGCCGAAAATGAACAGTTCTTC

clone size: .
V gene: TRBV10-3
D gene: .
CDR3 length: 15
J gene: TRBJ2-2
CDR3 protein: CAIRSDPPPTGELFF
CDR3 DNA: TGTGCCATACGATCAGACCCGCCCCCTACCGGGGAGCTGTTTTTT

clone size: .
V gene: TRBV27
D gene: .
CDR3 length: 15
J gene: TRBJ1-1
CDR3 protein: CASTARAGMNTEAFF
CDR3 DNA: TGTGCCAGCACCGCTCGGGCAGGGATGAACACTGAAGCTTTCTTT

clone size: .
V gene: TRBV5-5
D gene: .
CDR3 length: 12
J gene: TRBJ2-1
CDR3 protein: CASSFAEGRPFF
CDR3 DNA: TGTGCCAGCAGTTTTGCGGAAGGGCGCCCGTTCTTC

clone size: .
V gene: TRBV12-3/TRBV12-4
D gene: TRBD1
CDR3 length: 14
J gene: TRBJ2-5
CDR3 protein: CASSFGDRGQEQYF
CDR3 DNA: TGTGCCAGCAGTTTCGGGGACAGGGGACAAGAGCAGTACTTC